This T cell receptor beta chain was profiled in a study of shared clonotypes between healthy human individuals. With regard to this clone: Its target is not known.

CD45RA+ naive and CD45RA-negative memory subsets were separated from CD4+ cells. Overall study findings and caveats: What naive subsets generally showed was a larger estimated richness than memory subsets showed.

Only in-frame clones appear in the TCRdb table, and some are missing; sequencing was by immunoSEQ multiplex PCR. The repertoire holds about 2.4 million clones, with 93% as singletons. The CDR3 runs 19 residues. The V gene end was trimmed by 2 bases and the J gene end by 9 bases; junction bases not matched to a gene: 15. Germline loops: CDR1 MGHRA, CDR2 YSYEKL. The sequencing input was naive CD4+ T cells from PBMCs. Subset here: CD45RA+ positively selected. This TCR was sampled from a man aged 18 to 35 in good health. Some clones in this sample may be carry-over from other donors' samples. The V gene is TRBV4-1, the J gene TRBJ2-1; 14 positions agree with TRBD2. CDR3 sequence reads: CASSQKNYGTSGSGGEQFF. The CDR3 DNA reads TGCGCCAGCAGCCAAAAAAACTATGGGACTAGCGGGAGCGGGGGTGAGCAGTTCTTC.